The table lists the clone carrying this T cell receptor beta chain with many counts. TCRdb redid the calling of the RT-PCR reads with MiXCR, one entry per CDR3 protein. The table includes about 700,000 distinct CDR3 sequences, approximately 15% detected once. The V gene's germline CDR1 is SGHRS and CDR2 YFSETQ. V was cut by 7 bases and J by 3 bases, with 20 bases left in between. The CDR3 extends over 16 amino acids. The receptor was derived from a female donor in good health, serving as a healthy control. The material sequenced was memory CD4+ T cells from blood. The chain links TRBV5-1 to TRBJ1-5; possible D gene TRBD1, 5 bases. CDR3 region: CASSSGMGTYNQPQHF. CDR3 nucleotide sequence: TGCGCCAGCTCCTCGGGGATGGGGACTTACAATCAGCCCCAGCATTTT.